This T cell receptor beta chain was observed in a study of Ad26.COV2.S vaccination and SARS-CoV-2 variants. Turning to the study itself: In the study, Ad26.COV2.S was injected intramuscularly once, or twice 56 days apart.

Some clones are missing from TCRdb's copy, which holds only in-frame ones; the method was immunoSEQ multiplex PCR. The sample lists roughly 380,000 clones; roughly 90% were seen once. The treatment denotes: around 19 received Ad26.COV2.S at low or high dose, single or two shots; five or six received placebo; per-sample allocation not given. Material that was analyzed had been drawn on day 63 after the first vaccine or placebo injection. Looked up from germline, CDR1 is MNHNY and CDR2 is SVGAGI (reference sequence). The CDR3 is 15 residues long. V was clipped by 5 bases and J by 4 bases, with 14 bases between them.

The source was peripheral blood, collected in a trial of Ad26.COV2.S vaccine versus placebo. The rearrangement joins TRBV6-6 to TRBJ2-2; D may be TRBD1 or TRBD2 (5 bases each). The sequence came from a person between 18 and 65 years old who received the Ad26.COV2.S COVID-19 vaccine or a placebo. CDR3 loop: CASSTVGAGTGELFF. In DNA form, the CDR3 reads TGTGCCAGCAGTACGGTTGGGGCGGGCACCGGGGAGCTGTTTTTT.